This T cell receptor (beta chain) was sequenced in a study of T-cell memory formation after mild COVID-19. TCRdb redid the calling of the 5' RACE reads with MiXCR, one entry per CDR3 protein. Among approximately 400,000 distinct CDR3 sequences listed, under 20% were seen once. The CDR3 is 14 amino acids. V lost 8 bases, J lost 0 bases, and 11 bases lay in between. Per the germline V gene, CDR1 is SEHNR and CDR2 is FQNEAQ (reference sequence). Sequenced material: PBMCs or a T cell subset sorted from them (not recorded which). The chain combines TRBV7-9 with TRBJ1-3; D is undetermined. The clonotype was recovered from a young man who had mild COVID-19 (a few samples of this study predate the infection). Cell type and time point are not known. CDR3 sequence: CASVFTDSGNTIYF. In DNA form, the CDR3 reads TGTGCCAGCGTGTTTACCGACTCTGGAAACACCATATATTTT. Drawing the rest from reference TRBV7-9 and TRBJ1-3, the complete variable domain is DTGVSQNPRHKITKRGQNVTFRCDPISEHNRLYWYRQTLGQGPEFLTYFQNEAQLEKSRLLSDRFSAERPKGSFSTLEIQRTEQGDSAMYLCASVFTDSGNTIYFGEGSWLTVV.